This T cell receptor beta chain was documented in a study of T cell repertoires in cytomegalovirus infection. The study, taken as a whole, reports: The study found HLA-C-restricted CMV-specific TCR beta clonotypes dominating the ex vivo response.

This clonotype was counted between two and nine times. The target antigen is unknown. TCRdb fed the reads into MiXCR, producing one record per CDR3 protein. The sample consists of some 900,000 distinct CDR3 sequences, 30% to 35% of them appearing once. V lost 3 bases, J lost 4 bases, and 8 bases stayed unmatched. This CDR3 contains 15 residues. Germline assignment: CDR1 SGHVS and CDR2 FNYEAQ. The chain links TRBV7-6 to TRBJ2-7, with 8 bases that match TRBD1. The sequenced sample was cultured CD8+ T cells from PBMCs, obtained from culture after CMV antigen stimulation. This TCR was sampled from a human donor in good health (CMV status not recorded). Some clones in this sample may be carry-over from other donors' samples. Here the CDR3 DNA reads TGTGCCAGCAGCTTCCAGCCGGGACAGGAGTACGAGCAGTACTTC. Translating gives CASSFQPGQEYEQYF.